Each of the 5 T cell receptor beta chains below was sequenced from the same sample in a study of T cells in Graves' hyperthyroidism and ophthalmopathy. The source material, RNA transcripts, was used to amplify TCR beta CDR3 regions. First-round RT-PCR of the TCR CDR3 relied on the HTBI primer set. One entry per CDR3 protein, called by TCRdb with MiXCR from the multiplex PCR reads. The table includes 460,000 or so distinct CDR3 sequences, around 15% detected once. The sequencing input was blood. Every receptor here comes from a woman aged 18-29 years with Graves' hyperthyroidism.

This clonotype came up many times. This sequence joins TRBV11-2 and TRBJ1-3, with D unclear. Germline-derived CDR1 and CDR2 are SGHAT and FQNNGV. The V end was cut by 1 base, the J end by 6 bases, with 7 bases between. The CDR3 is made up of 13 amino acids. CDR3 DNA sequence: TGTGCCAGCAGCTTAGGACGGTCAAACACCATATATTTT. Translated, it gives CASSLGRSNTIYF.

In its sample, this clonotype was seen many times. V is TRBV20-1 and J is TRBJ1-4; possible D gene TRBD1, 5 bases. V was shortened by 0 bases and J by 5 bases, with 13 bases between the two germline ends. CDR1 DFQATT and CDR2 SNEGSKA come from the germline V gene (reference sequence). This CDR3 comprises 15 residues. The CDR3 region is CSARDPTAGNEKLFF. In DNA form, the CDR3 reads TGCAGTGCTAGAGATCCGACAGCCGGAAATGAAAAACTGTTTTTT.

This clonotype has at least ten counts. The gene calls are TRBV30 and TRBJ1-4, with D perhaps matching TRBD1 (5 bases). Looked up from germline, CDR1 is GTSNPN and CDR2 is SVGIG (reference sequence). The CDR3 sequence is 14 residues long. Trimming left V 4 bases short and J 7 bases short, with 16 bases between. The CDR3 coding sequence is TGTGCCTGGAAGCGGCCAGGGTCGAGTGAAAAACTGTTTTTT. Its translation: CAWKRPGSSEKLFF.

This clonotype was observed at least ten times. V and J are TRBV29-1 and TRBJ2-1; 9 bases map to TRBD2. The CDR3 loop spans 14 amino acids. Germline assignment: CDR1 SQVTM and CDR2 ANQGSEA. V was clipped by 3 bases and J by 10 bases; unmatched bases: 10. This chain's CDR3 is CSVEGGLAGGEQFF. The DNA of the CDR3 is TGCAGCGTTGAGGGGGGACTAGCAGGAGGAGAGCAGTTCTTC.

This clonotype was observed many times. The rearrangement links TRBV3-1 to TRBJ1-1, with D uncertain. CDR1 LGHDT and CDR2 YNNKEL come from the germline V gene (reference sequence). V was shortened by 4 bases and J by 4 bases, with 16 bases between the two germline ends. The CDR3 sequence is 15 residues long. The CDR3 sequence: CASSPSLLGGTEAFF. In DNA form, the CDR3 reads TGTGCCAGCAGCCCCTCACTGCTGGGCGGCACTGAAGCTTTCTTT.